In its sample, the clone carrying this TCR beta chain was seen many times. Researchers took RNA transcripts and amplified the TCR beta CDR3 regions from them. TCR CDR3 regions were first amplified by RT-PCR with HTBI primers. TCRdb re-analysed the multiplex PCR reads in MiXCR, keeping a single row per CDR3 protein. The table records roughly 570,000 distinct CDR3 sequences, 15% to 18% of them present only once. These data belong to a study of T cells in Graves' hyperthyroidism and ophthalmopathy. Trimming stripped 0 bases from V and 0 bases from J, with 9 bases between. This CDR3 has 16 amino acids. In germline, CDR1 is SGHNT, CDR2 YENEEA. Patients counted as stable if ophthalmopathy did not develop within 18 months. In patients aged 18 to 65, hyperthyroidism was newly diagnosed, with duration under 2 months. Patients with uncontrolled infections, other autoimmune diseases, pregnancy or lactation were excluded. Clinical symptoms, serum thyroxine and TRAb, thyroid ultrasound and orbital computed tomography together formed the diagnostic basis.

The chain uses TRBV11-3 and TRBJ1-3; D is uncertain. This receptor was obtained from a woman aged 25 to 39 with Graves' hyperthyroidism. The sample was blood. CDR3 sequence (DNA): TGTGCCAGCAGCTTAGATGGCAGGTCCTCTGGAAACACCATATATTTT. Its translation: CASSLDGRSSGNTIYF.